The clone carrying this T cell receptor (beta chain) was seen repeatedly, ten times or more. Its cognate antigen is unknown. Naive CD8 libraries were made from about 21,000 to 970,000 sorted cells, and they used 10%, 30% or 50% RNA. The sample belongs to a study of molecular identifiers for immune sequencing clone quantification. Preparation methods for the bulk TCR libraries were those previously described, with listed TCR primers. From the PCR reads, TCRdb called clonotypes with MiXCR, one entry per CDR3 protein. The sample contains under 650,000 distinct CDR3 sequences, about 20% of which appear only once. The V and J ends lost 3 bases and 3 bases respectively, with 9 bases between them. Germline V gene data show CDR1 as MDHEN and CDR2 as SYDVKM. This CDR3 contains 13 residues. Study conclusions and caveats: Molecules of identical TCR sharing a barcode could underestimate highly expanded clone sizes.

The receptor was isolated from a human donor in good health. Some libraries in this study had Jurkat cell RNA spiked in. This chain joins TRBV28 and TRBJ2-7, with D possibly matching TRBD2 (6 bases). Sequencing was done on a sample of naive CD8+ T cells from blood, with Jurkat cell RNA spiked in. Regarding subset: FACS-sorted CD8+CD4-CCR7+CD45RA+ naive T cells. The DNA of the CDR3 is TGTGCCAGCAGTTTTGCGGACTACTACGAGCAGTACTTC. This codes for CASSFADYYEQYF.